These 23 T cell receptor beta chains were sequenced from one sample in a study of blood T cell repertoires in COVID-19. Assay used: immunoSEQ multiplex PCR; TCRdb lists only in-frame clones, some missing. The sample lists 250,000 to 300,000 clones, 88% occurring once. Material for sequencing was peripheral blood. The source of these receptors is a woman aged 30 to 39 with acute or convalescent COVID-19.

The J gene is TRBJ2-1, the V gene TRBV19; 11 nucleotides align to TRBD2. Per germline, CDR1 LNHDA and CDR2 SQIVND (reference sequence). CDR3 length equals 13 residues. J was trimmed by 14 bases and V by 1 base; bases with no gene match: 4. CDR3 DNA sequence: TGTGCCAGTAGTATAGGACTAGCGGGAATTGAGTTCTTC. This translates into CASSIGLAGIEFF.

The chain couples TRBV12-5 to TRBJ2-1; 9 nucleotides line up with TRBD1. This CDR3 contains 17 residues. CDR1 and CDR2 (germline): LGHNT, FRNRAP. With V trimmed by 0 bases and J by 2 bases, 5 bases remained unmatched. The CDR3 is CASGLVLDRGTYNEQFF. The CDR3 DNA sequence: TGTGCTAGTGGTTTGGTTCTGGACAGGGGAACCTACAATGAGCAGTTCTTC.

The chain carries TRBV27 and TRBJ2-1, with D possibly TRBD2 on 6 matching bases. Trimming took off 5 bases at V and 7 bases at J, with 18 bases between the two ends. The germline gives CDR1 MNHEY, CDR2 SMNVEV (reference sequence). The CDR3 runs 15 residues. The CDR3 DNA sequence: TGTGCCAGCAGTCCCCGGACGATCGGGGGAAATGAGCAGTTCTTC. Translation gives CASSPRTIGGNEQFF.

This chain joins TRBV19 and TRBJ1-2; 9 positions agree with TRBD1. V lost 3 bases and J lost 3; bases outside the gene matches: 8. CDR3 length: 16 residues. From germline, CDR1 is LNHDA and CDR2 SQIVND (reference sequence). The CDR3 nucleotides are TGTGCCAGTAGTATTACCGGGACAGGGAGCTACTATGGCTACACCTTC. Its protein product is CASSITGTGSYYGYTF.

This chain links TRBV5-1 with TRBJ2-1; D unclear. Trimming cost V 0 bases and J 2 bases, with 15 bases left between them. Germline assignment: CDR1 SGHRS and CDR2 YFSETQ. The length of the CDR3 is 17 residues. CDR3 loop: CASSLGVDTPAYNEQFF. The CDR3 nucleotides are TGCGCCAGCAGCTTGGGTGTCGACACCCCGGCCTACAATGAGCAGTTCTTC.

This clone came up once. The rearrangement links TRBV30 to TRBJ1-2; D remains ambiguous. The germline V gene has CDR1 GTSNPN and CDR2 SVGIG (reference sequence). The CDR3 runs to 14 residues. Trimming left V 0 bases short and J 8 bases short, with 16 bases between. CDR3 region: CAWSVRRGSIGYTF. The CDR3 bases are TGTGCCTGGAGTGTACGGCGGGGTTCTATAGGCTACACCTTC.

The chain uses TRBV30 and TRBJ2-7; 12 bases are shared with TRBD2. CDR1 and CDR2 (germline): GTSNPN, SVGIG (reference sequence). This CDR3 is 13 amino acids long. Trimming at V came to 5 bases and at J to 9 bases, leaving 8 bases not matched to a gene. The CDR3 DNA follows: TGTGCCTGGGCTAGCGGGAGGGCCACGGGGCAGTACTTC. The encoded protein is CAWASGRATGQYF. The full variable domain, with the rest looked up from reference TRBV30 and TRBJ2-7, is SQTIHQWPATLVQPVGSPLSLECTVEGTSNPNLYWYRQAAGRGLQLLFYSVGIGQISSEVPQNLSASRPQDRQFILSSKKLLLSDSGFYLCAWASGRATGQYFGPGTRLTVT.

The J gene is TRBJ2-1, the V gene TRBV25-1; the D gene is possibly TRBD1 (7 bases). The CDR3 totals 15 residues. Per the germline V gene, CDR1 is MGHDK and CDR2 is SYGVNS. The V end lost 1 base, the J end lost 7 bases, and 14 bases lay between the germline ends. The CDR3 protein is CASSESGGQSNEQFF. CDR3 sequence (DNA): TGTGCCAGCAGTGAATCCGGGGGACAGTCGAATGAGCAGTTCTTC.

The chain couples TRBV5-1 to TRBJ1-5; TRBD1 aligns across 10 bases. Trimming at V came to 5 bases and at J to 3 bases, leaving 5 bases not matched to a gene. Germline CDR1 SGHRS, CDR2 YFSETQ. The CDR3 contains 15 residues. CDR3 nucleotides: TGCGCCAGCAGTACCGGGACAGGGGACAATCAGCCCCAGCATTTT. Protein: CASSTGTGDNQPQHF.

The J gene is TRBJ2-3, the V gene TRBV9, with 10 bases identical to TRBD2. Trimming removed 0 bases from V and 4 bases from J; junction bases left unmatched: 26. The CDR3 extends over 23 amino acids. CDR1 is SGDLS and CDR2 is YYNGEE in the germline V gene. CDR3 bases: TGTGCCAGCAGCGTAGCTCGAGTGGACCGTCCGGGACTAGCGTATTTATTTGCAGATACGCAGTATTTT. Encoded protein: CASSVARVDRPGLAYLFADTQYF.

J is TRBJ2-7 and V is TRBV9; D possibly corresponds to TRBD1 (6 bases). Trimming shortened V by 3 bases and J by 2 bases, and 12 bases separated the two germline ends. Germline V gene data show CDR1 as SGDLS and CDR2 as YYNGEE. The CDR3 length is 14 residues. CDR3: CASSEGQSAYEQYF. The CDR3 DNA reads TGTGCCAGCAGCGAAGGACAGAGCGCCTACGAGCAGTACTTC.

The gene calls are TRBV4-2 and TRBJ2-3; possible D gene TRBD1, 6 bases. Germline CDR1 LGHNA, CDR2 YNFKEQ. V was cut by 1 base and J by 2 bases, with 10 bases left in between. The CDR3 spans 15 residues. The CDR3 DNA is TGTGCCAGCAGCCAAGTGAGGGGGAACACAGATACGCAGTATTTT. Its translation is CASSQVRGNTDTQYF.

This clone appeared a single time. CDR3 loop: CASSYPRSQGGDSNQPQHF. The CDR3 nucleotides are TGTGCCAGCAGTTACCCTCGATCTCAGGGGGGCGATAGCAATCAGCCCCAGCATTTT. This chain uses TRBV6-2 or TRBV6-3 with TRBJ1-5; 7 bases are a match to TRBD1. The CDR3 loop spans 19 amino acids. CDR1 and CDR2 from the germline V gene are MNHEY and SVGEGT. The V and J ends lost 2 bases and 0 bases, in that order; junction bases with no gene match: 13.

The gene calls are TRBV7-2 and TRBJ2-7; 11 nucleotides align to TRBD2. J lost 4 bases, V lost 5 bases, and 10 bases had no gene match. The CDR3 covers 16 residues. The germline CDR1 and CDR2 sequences are SGHTA and FQGNSA. DNA of the CDR3: TGTGCCAGCAGCCCTACACTAGCGGGAGCGAAATACGAGCAGTACTTC. It codes for CASSPTLAGAKYEQYF. The full variable domain, rest sourced from reference TRBV7-2 and TRBJ2-7, is GAGVSQSPSNKVTEKGKDVELRCDPISGHTALYWYRQSLGQGLEFLIYFQGNSAPDKSGLPSDRFSAERTGGSVSTLTIQRTQQEDSAVYLCASSPTLAGAKYEQYFGPGTRLTVT.

The chain uses TRBV5-1 and TRBJ2-7; 7 bases map to TRBD1. CDR1 and CDR2 from the germline V gene are SGHRS and YFSETQ. The J segment lost 2 bases and the V segment lost 0 bases, leaving 5 bases of the junction unmatched. This CDR3 is built from 15 residues. The DNA for the CDR3 is TGCGCCAGCAGCTTGGCTACTCAGGGGGCCTACGAGCAGTACTTC. This sequence encodes CASSLATQGAYEQYF.

The chain employs TRBV19 and TRBJ2-1, with D maybe TRBD2 (5 bases). The CDR3 runs 15 residues. Trimming removed 3 bases from V and 8 bases from J, with 17 bases in between. Germline V CDR1 and CDR2: LNHDA, SQIVND (reference sequence). This chain's CDR3 is CASSISRGRAHEQFF. Here the CDR3 DNA reads TGTGCCAGTAGTATCTCCCGCGGGCGGGCACATGAGCAGTTCTTC.

CDR3 amino acids: CASKSDSRMAFF. The DNA of the CDR3 is TGCGCCAGCAAGTCGGACAGCCGGATGGCTTTCTTT. This chain joins TRBV5-1 and TRBJ1-1; perhaps TRBD1 as D (6 bases). The length of the CDR3 is 12 residues. Germline V gene sequence: CDR1 SGHRS, CDR2 YFSETQ. Between the trimmed V and J ends, which lost 6 bases and 11 bases, there was a span of 17 bases.

The CDR3 sequence: CASSLNRQGGDEKLFF. The CDR3 coding sequence is TGTGCCAGCAGCTTAAACCGACAGGGTGGGGATGAAAAACTGTTTTTT. The chain is built from TRBV13 and TRBJ1-4, with 7 positions matching TRBD1. V shed 2 bases and J 6 bases; nucleotides not matched to a gene: 9. This CDR3 contains 16 residues. Germline CDR1 and CDR2: PRHDT and FYEKMQ (reference sequence).

The chain recombines TRBV5-1 with TRBJ2-1; D may be TRBD2 (6 bases). This CDR3 has 13 residues. Trimming stripped 0 bases from V and 8 bases from J, with 9 bases between. In germline, CDR1 is SGHRS, CDR2 YFSETQ. CDR3 loop: CASSLGLGYEQFF. Written as DNA, the CDR3 is TGCGCCAGCAGCTTGGGACTAGGCTATGAGCAGTTCTTC.

Turning to this clone: Other DNA sequences in the sample encode the same CDR3. This chain links TRBV19 with TRBJ1-5; D might be TRBD1 (5 bases). Germline V gives CDR1 LNHDA, CDR2 SQIVND (reference sequence). Trimming cost V 1 base and J 4 bases, with 8 bases left between them. The CDR3 has 14 residues. The CDR3 DNA reads as TGTGCCAGTAGTATAGGGGGCAGTAATCAGCCCCAGCATTTT. Its translation is CASSIGGSNQPQHF.

The chain joins TRBV3-1 (or the pseudogene TRBV3-2) to TRBJ2-6; tentatively, D is TRBD2 (6 bases). V was pared by 7 bases and J by 0 bases, with 13 bases between. The germline V gene encodes CDR1 LGHDT and CDR2 YNNKEL (reference sequence). The CDR3 spans 16 residues. CDR3 protein: CASTNPGDSGANVLTF. CDR3 bases: TGTGCCAGCACCAACCCGGGAGACTCTGGGGCCAACGTCCTGACTTTC.

V usage is TRBV12-5 and J usage is TRBJ1-5; D possibly corresponds to TRBD1 (6 bases). The V gene's germline CDR1 is LGHNT and CDR2 FRNRAP. The CDR3 spans 14 residues. Trimming cost V 6 bases and J 5 bases, with 14 bases left between them. For the CDR3, the DNA is TGTGCTAGTGGACCCACAGGGCCGTATCAGCCCCAGCATTTT. Protein sequence: CASGPTGPYQPQHF.

Turning to this clone: Germline and junction disagree at one end, which may indicate a read error. The J gene is TRBJ2-7, the V gene TRBV12-3 or TRBV12-4; maybe TRBD2 (6 bases). The CDR3 runs to 13 residues. As DNA, the CDR3 is TGTGCCAGCAGGTTAGCGGCCTCCTACGAGCAGTACTTC. Translating it yields CASRLAASYEQYF.